The clone carrying this T cell receptor beta chain was observed a few times. As yet, its antigen is unknown. This sample is part of a study of vaccination and CD4 T cells after COVID-19. The treatment here: approximately nine-day PBMC culture with coronavirus spike peptide pools or control peptides (ViraFEST assay). From the unexposed donor, CD4+ T cells were collected ahead of the COVID-19 pandemic (2011-2018). With peptide pools, ViraFEST first expanded antigen-specific T cells and afterwards sequenced their TCRs. Study results and caveats: Only relatively few convalescent patients were studied, and early post-infection timepoints were not analyzed.

The CDR3 consists of 13 residues. Germline V gives CDR1 SGHRS, CDR2 YFSETQ. V shed 5 bases and J shed 8 bases, with 16 bases lying between them. The Oncomine TCR Beta short-read assay generated sequence data from the DNA of cultured CD4+ T cells. After culture, CD4+ T cells served as the source for genomic DNA extraction. From the PCR reads, TCRdb called clonotypes with MiXCR, one entry per CDR3 protein. The sample yields a few thousand distinct CDR3 sequences, 15% to 20% seen once. The chain has TRBV5-1 and TRBJ1-2; D is unclear. The specimen was CD4+ T cells from blood, cultured in vitro. The source of this sequence is a human donor in good health. The CDR3 DNA is TGCGCCAGCAGACCTGACCGCCTAAACGGCTACACCTTC. It translates to CASRPDRLNGYTF.